The clone carrying this TCR beta chain occurred many times. The antigen is undetermined. TCRdb reprocessed the 5' RACE reads with MiXCR, giving one entry per CDR3 protein. The data contain about 340,000 distinct CDR3 sequences, around 12% of them singletons. The sample is drawn from a study of T cells after yellow fever vaccination. Study summary: Preparation of the low-cell-number fractions used SMART-Seq v4 Ultra Low Input.

Broader study findings: Just a small share of clonotypes turned up in the CD4 compartment as well as the CD8 compartment.

CDR1 and CDR2 from the germline V gene are LGHNA and YNFKEQ. This CDR3 comprises 15 residues. V was shortened by 0 bases and J by 7 bases, with 13 bases between the two germline ends. This chain links TRBV4-2 with TRBJ2-1; possibly TRBD2 for D (6 bases). This TCR derives from a man aged 18 to 30 who received the YFV17D yellow fever vaccine. The sequencing used CD4+ T cells sorted from PBMCs, collected 15 days after the yellow fever booster vaccination. This chain's CDR3 is CASSQEGGRGNEQFF. CDR3 nucleotides: TGTGCCAGCAGCCAAGAGGGTGGACGGGGGAATGAGCAGTTCTTC.